The entry that follows covers one T cell receptor (beta chain) sequence. Its target is unknown. The data were taken from a study of T cells after yellow fever vaccination. Production of TCR cDNA was by 5'RACE template switching, which also added a universal primer site and UMIs. TCRdb called the 5' RACE reads again in MiXCR, with one record for every CDR3 protein. The repertoire holds tens of thousands of distinct CDR3 sequences, with approximately 7.4% as singletons. Trimming removed 5 bases from V and 1 base from J, with 5 bases in between. Germline values: CDR1 MNHEY, CDR2 SVGAGI. CDR3 length: 12 residues. Findings of the study overall: Faster peaking, at day 5 versus 15, marked a secondary response that was weaker.

Sequenced material: CD8+ T cells sorted from PBMCs, taken 15 days after the yellow fever booster vaccination. The TCR comes from a man aged 30 to 45 who received the YFV17D yellow fever vaccine. The chain links TRBV6-5 to TRBJ2-5; D is undetermined. CDR3 sequence reads: CASSSTQETQYF. The DNA for the CDR3 is TGTGCCAGCAGTAGCACCCAAGAGACCCAGTACTTC.